The 23 T cell receptor beta chains in this list originate from one sample, sequenced in a study of Tregs in tolerant kidney transplant recipients. Libraries were prepared by immunoSEQ multiplex PCR; TCRdb keeps only in-frame clonotypes and omits some of them. The sample lists 200,000 to 300,000 clones; roughly 84% were seen once. Sequencing input: CD4+ T cells from blood. These receptors all come from a human donor in good health.

The chain employs TRBV10-1 and TRBJ1-5, with no clear D. Germline values: CDR1 WNHNN, CDR2 SYGVQD (reference sequence). Trimming took off 8 bases at V and 0 bases at J, with 23 bases between the two ends. This CDR3 has 18 amino acids. CDR3 sequence (DNA): TGCGCCAGCCCGAGCCGGGCCGCTCCGTCGGGTAGCAATCAGCCCCAGCATTTT. It is translated as CASPSRAAPSGSNQPQHF.

The rearrangement links TRBV2 to TRBJ2-3, with 9 bases lining up with TRBD1. CDR1 SNHLY and CDR2 FYNNEI come from the germline V gene. CDR3 size: 15 residues. V was pared by 5 bases and J by 5 bases, with 8 bases of the junction left unmatched. CDR3 nucleotides: TGTGCCAGCAGTAACCCGGGACAGGGCCGAGATACGCAGTATTTT. Translation: CASSNPGQGRDTQYF.

The rearrangement links TRBV27 to TRBJ1-1; possibly TRBD1 for D (6 bases). Between the trimmed V and J ends, which lost 5 bases and 4 bases, there was a span of 17 bases. This CDR3 contains 15 residues. Germline-derived CDR1 and CDR2 are MNHEY and SMNVEV (reference sequence). The CDR3 spells CASSTPGGRFTEAFF. DNA for the CDR3: TGTGCCAGCAGTACCCCCGGGGGGCGGTTCACTGAAGCTTTCTTT.

The chain uses TRBV7-3 and TRBJ2-2, with TRBD2 as a possible D gene (6 bases). There are 15 residues in the CDR3. V lost 5 bases, J lost 5 bases, and 15 bases lay in between. CDR1 is SGHTA, CDR2 FQGTGA, per germline. CDR3 nucleotides: TGTGCCAGCAGCCCTGAGTCCGGGGGAACCGGGGAGCTGTTTTTT. Residues: CASSPESGGTGELFF.

The V call is TRBV4-2, the J call TRBJ2-3, with 12 bases aligning to TRBD2. Germline-derived CDR1 and CDR2 are LGHNA and YNFKEQ. The CDR3 sequence is 18 residues long. V trimming: 1 base; J trimming: 7 bases; junction bases outside the gene matches: 12. The chain's CDR3 is CASSQALLAGGGLYTQYF. DNA for the CDR3: TGTGCCAGCAGCCAAGCTCTTCTAGCGGGAGGGGGGCTTTATACGCAGTATTTT.

V usage is TRBV5-4 and J usage is TRBJ2-1; 8 bases align to TRBD1. V shed 0 bases and J 7 bases; nucleotides not matched to a gene: 3. Germline assignment: CDR1 SGHNT and CDR2 YYREEE (reference sequence). This CDR3 comprises 14 residues. The CDR3 DNA sequence: TGTGCCAGCAGCTTGGGACAGGGGAGGAATGAGCAGTTCTTC. Protein: CASSLGQGRNEQFF.

The table lists this clone with a few counts. This sequence joins TRBV27 and TRBJ2-2; 7 nucleotides line up with TRBD1. The CDR3 consists of 15 residues. J gave up 6 bases and V 3 bases, and 7 bases lay outside the gene matches. Germline CDR1 and CDR2: MNHEY and SMNVEV (reference sequence). CDR3 loop: CASSFGRGIPGELFF. CDR3 DNA: TGTGCCAGCAGTTTCGGCAGGGGGATACCCGGGGAGCTGTTTTTT.

The rearrangement links TRBV7-2 to TRBJ2-2; D is perhaps TRBD1 (8 bases). V was clipped by 2 bases and J by 15 bases, with 25 bases between them. Germline V lookup: CDR1 SGHTA, CDR2 FQGNSA. The CDR3 has 16 amino acids. The DNA of the CDR3 is TGTGCCAGCAGCTTAAGAGTCGGACAGGGAGGGGGTCGGGTGTTTTTT. It is translated as CASSLRVGQGGGRVFF.

The J gene is TRBJ2-5, the V gene TRBV6-1; D may be TRBD2 (5 bases). The CDR3 extends over 13 amino acids. V was pared by 3 bases and J by 7 bases, with 12 bases between. Germline CDR1 is MNHNS and CDR2 is SASEGT. The CDR3 bases are TGTGCCAGCAGTGAGAGGACTTACCCGACCCAGTACTTC. Amino acids: CASSERTYPTQYF.

A single count supports this clone. The CDR3 bases are TGCGCCAGCAGCTCCTACGGGGCAGATACGCAGTATTTT. As protein: CASSSYGADTQYF. The chain employs TRBV5-1 and TRBJ2-3, with D possibly being TRBD2 (5 bases). CDR3 length: 13 residues. Trimming took 3 bases from V and 4 from J, leaving 9 bases between them. Germline V gene data show CDR1 as SGHRS and CDR2 as YFSETQ.

This chain connects TRBV10-2 to TRBJ1-1; TRBD1 might be the D (6 bases). Trimming took 7 bases from V and 4 from J, leaving 16 bases between them. Germline assignment: CDR1 WSHSY and CDR2 SAAADI. The CDR3 totals 14 residues. The CDR3 is CASTWGAFGTEAFF. The CDR3 nucleotides are TGCGCCAGCACCTGGGGGGCTTTTGGCACTGAAGCTTTCTTT.

The chain has TRBV5-1 and TRBJ2-7; D is possibly TRBD1 (6 bases). Trimming left V 2 bases short and J 0 bases short, with 9 bases between. The germline V gene has CDR1 SGHRS and CDR2 YFSETQ. This CDR3 region has 14 residues. The CDR3 sequence: CASSLQGFSYEQYF. As DNA, the CDR3 is TGCGCCAGCAGCTTACAGGGATTCTCCTACGAGCAGTACTTC.

As concerns this clone: Additional DNA sequences in this sample encode the identical CDR3. The chain recombines TRBV20-1 with TRBJ1-1, with D unresolved. Germline V gene data show CDR1 as DFQATT and CDR2 as SNEGSKA (reference sequence). The CDR3 runs 11 residues. Trimming cost V 3 bases and J 3 bases, with 5 bases left between them. The CDR3 DNA reads as TGCAGTGCTAGGGGTTACACTGAAGCTTTCTTT. This sequence encodes CSARGYTEAFF.

The chain uses TRBV7-2 and TRBJ2-1, with 7 bases that match TRBD1. This CDR3 is built from 16 residues. In germline, CDR1 is SGHTA, CDR2 FQGNSA. The trim removed 1 base at V and 3 bases at J, leaving 6 bases unmatched. The CDR3 nucleotides are TGTGCCAGCAGCTTAGTTGGGACAGCCGGCTACAATGAGCAGTTCTTC. Amino acid sequence: CASSLVGTAGYNEQFF.

The chain couples TRBV2 to TRBJ2-7; 7 bases are shared with TRBD1. The ends lost 4 bases at V and 9 bases at J; junction bases unmatched: 15. Germline-derived CDR1 and CDR2 are SNHLY and FYNNEI. The CDR3 consists of 15 residues. The CDR3 region is CASSGGGQQGWVQYF. DNA for the CDR3: TGTGCCAGCAGTGGAGGGGGCCAACAGGGGTGGGTGCAGTACTTC.

This clone has a single count. V and J are TRBV4-1 and TRBJ2-1; 7 bases are shared with TRBD1. V trimming: 3 bases; J trimming: 7 bases; junction bases outside the gene matches: 3. The germline V gene encodes CDR1 MGHRA and CDR2 YSYEKL. The CDR3 is made up of 13 amino acids. CDR3 DNA: TGCGCCAGCAGCCAGACAGGGAATAATGAGCAGTTCTTC. This sequence encodes CASSQTGNNEQFF.

This clone came up once. The gene calls are TRBV28 and TRBJ1-2, with 7 bases that match TRBD1. From germline, CDR1 is MDHEN and CDR2 SYDVKM. The CDR3 has 14 amino acids. V trimming: 7 bases; J trimming: 4 bases; junction bases outside the gene matches: 9. DNA for the CDR3: TGTGCCAGCAACCCCGGGACAGTTTTCTATGGCTACACCTTC. This codes for CASNPGTVFYGYTF.

The chain recombines TRBV5-1 with TRBJ2-1, with 9 positions matching TRBD1. The CDR3 runs 16 residues. Trimming took 4 bases from V and 5 from J; bases not matched to a gene: 10. Germline V gives CDR1 SGHRS, CDR2 YFSETQ. The CDR3 is CASSPDLGQGNNEQFF. As DNA, the CDR3 is TGCGCCAGCAGCCCTGATTTGGGACAGGGTAACAATGAGCAGTTCTTC.

The chain employs TRBV7-6 and TRBJ2-3; the D is unclear. Trimming shortened V by 5 bases and J by 1 base, and 13 bases separated the two germline ends. The length of the CDR3 is 15 residues. Looked up from germline, CDR1 is SGHVS and CDR2 is FNYEAQ. As DNA, the CDR3 is TGTGCCAGCAGCCAACTATCAAGGGGCACAGATACGCAGTATTTT. This codes for CASSQLSRGTDTQYF.

The V and J genes are TRBV7-8 and TRBJ1-2; D not resolved. V was cut by 5 bases and J by 7 bases, with 17 bases left in between. The CDR3 has 14 amino acids. The germline CDR1 and CDR2 sequences are SGHVS and FQNEAQ. CDR3 residues: CASSDGRARSGYTF. Here the CDR3 DNA reads TGTGCCAGCAGCGATGGGCGGGCACGCTCTGGCTACACCTTC.

J is TRBJ1-2 and V is TRBV4-2; D may be TRBD1 (5 bases). Germline-derived CDR1 and CDR2 are LGHNA and YNFKEQ. The CDR3 consists of 16 residues. Trimming shortened V by 1 base and J by 0 bases, and 12 bases separated the two germline ends. The CDR3 loop reads CASSQGPQESNYGYTF. The DNA of the CDR3 is TGTGCCAGCAGCCAAGGCCCACAGGAGTCTAACTATGGCTACACCTTC.

This sequence joins TRBV19 and TRBJ1-2; no reliable D call. The V end lost 3 bases, the J end lost 4 bases, and 9 bases lay between the germline ends. CDR1 and CDR2 (germline): LNHDA, SQIVND (reference sequence). This CDR3 is built from 13 residues. The CDR3 here is CASSIRQAYGYTF. DNA of the CDR3: TGTGCCAGTAGTATTAGGCAGGCCTATGGCTACACCTTC.

CDR3 residues: CASSLFGGKWVNTEAFF. CDR3 coding DNA: TGTGCCAGCAGCTTATTTGGGGGCAAGTGGGTGAACACTGAAGCTTTCTTT. The V call is TRBV13, the J call TRBJ1-1, with a weak D call TRBD1 (6 bases). Germline CDR1 PRHDT, CDR2 FYEKMQ (reference sequence). V was pared by 2 bases and J by 0 bases, with 16 bases between. CDR3 length: 17 amino acids. Full variable domain (outside the CDR3, taken from reference TRBV13 and TRBJ1-1): AAGVIQSPRHLIKEKRETATLKCYPIPRHDTVYWYQQGPGQDPQFLISFYEKMQSDKGSIPDRFSAQQFSDYHSELNMSSLELGDSALYFCASSLFGGKWVNTEAFFGQGTRLTVV.